This entry concerns a single TCR beta chain. This specimen comes from a study of OX40 agonist ivuxolimab in advanced cancers. Study-wide context: Patients received ivuxolimab, an intravenous treatment, every 2 weeks at 0.01 to 10 mg/kg. Checkpoint inhibitors had been given previously to roughly 40% of patients. Three patients had partial responses: one hepatocellular carcinoma, two cutaneous melanoma.

Profiled with immunoSEQ multiplex PCR; TCRdb holds only in-frame clones, not every one. Here the sample spans approximately 70,000 clones, around 88% being singletons. V lost 0 bases and J lost 2; bases outside the gene matches: 3. Looked up from germline, CDR1 is LGHNA and CDR2 is YNFKEQ. This CDR3 region has 15 residues. The sequencing here drew on CD4+ or CD8+ T cells sorted from blood, taken in a trial of the OX40 agonist ivuxolimab. V usage is TRBV4-2 and J usage is TRBJ1-2, with 7 bases lining up with TRBD1. The receptor was isolated from an adult with an advanced solid tumor such as melanoma, head and neck, liver or kidney cancer. The CDR3 is CASSQEKTGNYGYTF. Written as DNA, the CDR3 is TGTGCCAGCAGCCAAGAGAAGACAGGGAACTATGGCTACACCTTC.